The 19 T cell receptor beta chains given below trace back to one sample, sequenced in a study of neurological immune-mediated disorders (dated by TCRdb to about 2019). The method behind the library was 5' RACE. Sequencer: Illumina HiSeq 2500. Clones were called with MiXCR by TCRdb after fastp trimmed the public reads at Q25, and only in-frame beta chains were retained. Rows are unified per CDR3 protein, each entry keeping the most common DNA and genes. The sample data list fewer than 45,000 distinct CDR3 sequences, and under 9.5% of these were observed just once. Together, the top ten hold around 4.5% of the sample. Sequenced material: PBMCs. These receptors originate from a woman in her 40s in good health.

This clonotype was seen ten or more times. The chain employs TRBV4-1 and TRBJ2-3; a weak D match, TRBD2 (6 bases). Trimming removed 4 bases from V and 2 bases from J, with 25 bases in between. Germline CDR1 reads MGHRA; CDR2 reads YSYEKL. The CDR3 length is 19 residues. This CDR3 reads CASSLPFGERGIHTDTQYF. The CDR3 DNA follows: TGCGCCAGCAGCCTCCCTTTCGGGGAACGGGGGATTCACACAGATACGCAGTATTTT.

The table lists this clonotype with many counts. The chain carries TRBV6-1 and TRBJ2-1, with 8 bases aligning to TRBD2. With 10 bases clipped from V and 0 bases from J, the junction kept 8 bases outside the gene matches. CDR3 size: 15 residues. Looked up from germline, CDR1 is MNHNS and CDR2 is SASEGT. DNA for the CDR3: TGTGCCATTCAGATAGGGACTAGCTCCTACAATGAGCAGTTCTTC. This gives the protein CAIQIGTSSYNEQFF.

The table lists this clonotype with many counts. The V and J genes are TRBV20-1 and TRBJ2-1; 9 nucleotides match TRBD1. The CDR3 extends over 13 amino acids. Germline trimming cut 5 bases from V and 8 bases from J; bases unmatched to any gene: 7. CDR1 is DFQATT, CDR2 SNEGSKA, per germline (reference sequence). The chain's CDR3 is CSAVTGTGYEQFF. CDR3 nucleotides: TGCAGTGCTGTAACCGGGACAGGGTATGAGCAGTTCTTC.

This clonotype was found many times. The J gene is TRBJ1-6, the V gene TRBV10-3; D gene uncertain. Deletions cut 4 bases from V and 7 bases from J, with 14 bases between. CDR1 and CDR2 from the germline V gene are ENHRY and SYGVKD. There are 15 residues in the CDR3. The CDR3 spells CAISVDRNSNSPLHF. The CDR3 DNA sequence: TGTGCCATCAGTGTTGATCGTAATTCAAATTCACCCCTCCACTTT.

In its sample, this clonotype was seen many times. This chain connects TRBV5-1 to TRBJ2-6; TRBD1 agrees at 12 bases. There are 18 residues in the CDR3. Germline values: CDR1 SGHRS, CDR2 YFSETQ. V was clipped by 0 bases and J by 2 bases; unmatched bases: 3. This CDR3 reads CASSLEGQGAAGANVLTF. CDR3 sequence (DNA): TGCGCCAGCAGCTTGGAGGGACAGGGGGCAGCTGGGGCCAACGTCCTGACTTTC.

This clonotype was seen ten or more times. The gene calls are TRBV5-1 and TRBJ2-5; 7 nucleotides line up with TRBD1. CDR3 size: 14 residues. Germline loops: CDR1 SGHRS, CDR2 YFSETQ. Losses at the gene ends were 4 bases for V and 5 bases for J; bases not matched to a gene: 8. The chain's CDR3 is CASSADRVGETQYF. The CDR3 nucleotides read TGCGCCAGCAGCGCTGACAGGGTTGGTGAGACCCAGTACTTC.

Ten or more counts support this clonotype. This chain connects TRBV3-1 to TRBJ2-4, with a tentative D call TRBD2 (7 bases). Germline-derived CDR1 and CDR2 are LGHDT and YNNKEL (reference sequence). The CDR3 length is 13 residues. V was cut by 4 bases and J by 7 bases, with 11 bases left in between. In DNA, the CDR3 is TGTGCCAGCAGCCGGGCGGGGGCCAACATTCAGTACTTC. Protein sequence: CASSRAGANIQYF.

A few counts support this clonotype. This chain joins TRBV6-1 and TRBJ2-3, with 9 positions matching TRBD2. The germline V gene has CDR1 MNHNS and CDR2 SASEGT. V was pared by 0 bases and J by 3 bases, with 25 bases of the junction left unmatched. The CDR3 runs 23 residues. This CDR3 is CASSEALAGGPSLPPRRTDTQYF. The CDR3 DNA follows: TGTGCCAGCAGTGAAGCGCTGGCGGGAGGGCCCTCCCTTCCACCTCGGCGGACAGATACGCAGTATTTT.

This clonotype occurred many times. CDR3 loop: CASSPTFVGRVTDTQYF. The CDR3 nucleotides read TGTGCCAGCAGTCCCACCTTTGTCGGGAGGGTCACAGATACGCAGTATTTT. The chain joins TRBV27 to TRBJ2-3; 8 positions agree with TRBD2. V lost 5 bases and J lost 2; bases outside the gene matches: 12. The CDR3 runs 17 residues. Per the germline V gene, CDR1 is MNHEY and CDR2 is SMNVEV (reference sequence).

This clonotype is deemed medium-sized. The chain carries TRBV20-1 and TRBJ2-1; 10 positions agree with TRBD2. Trimming took 0 bases from V and 3 from J; bases not matched to a gene: 2. Germline loops: CDR1 DFQATT, CDR2 SNEGSKA (reference sequence). This CDR3 is 15 amino acids long. The CDR3 loop is CSAREKRGGYNEQFF. The CDR3 DNA sequence: TGCAGTGCTAGAGAAAAGCGGGGGGGCTACAATGAGCAGTTCTTC.

Many counts were recorded for this clonotype. This rearrangement joins TRBV10-3 to TRBJ2-3; 8 positions agree with TRBD1. The trim removed 2 bases at V and 3 bases at J, leaving 7 bases unmatched. The CDR3 is 16 residues long. Germline CDR1 and CDR2: ENHRY and SYGVKD. CDR3 sequence: CAISEPGTGGTDTQYF. The DNA of the CDR3 is TGTGCCATCAGTGAGCCGGGGACAGGAGGGACAGATACGCAGTATTTT.

This clonotype has at least ten counts. The CDR3 coding sequence is TGTGCCAGCAGTAAGGGGGCAGGGTATGGCTACACCTTC. It codes for CASSKGAGYGYTF. V is TRBV12-3 or TRBV12-4 and J is TRBJ1-2, with TRBD1 identical over 7 bases. Trimming at V came to 5 bases and at J to 5 bases, leaving 5 bases not matched to a gene. The CDR3 totals 13 residues.

This clonotype was recorded many times. The chain employs TRBV7-9 and TRBJ2-2; 10 nucleotides line up with TRBD1. The germline V gene encodes CDR1 SEHNR and CDR2 FQNEAQ (reference sequence). This CDR3 region has 16 residues. J lost 6 bases, V lost 5 bases, and 9 bases had no gene match. The CDR3 coding sequence is TGTGCCAGCAGCCCGCACCGGGACAGGGGCGCCGGGGAGCTGTTTTTT. The encoded protein is CASSPHRDRGAGELFF.

This clonotype has ten or more counts. The chain uses TRBV27 and TRBJ1-1, with 7 bases fitting TRBD1. The CDR3 runs 14 residues. V shed 0 bases, J shed 4 bases, and the junction held 2 bases outside the gene matches. CDR1 and CDR2 from the germline V gene are MNHEY and SMNVEV (reference sequence). As DNA, the CDR3 is TGTGCCAGCAGTTTATCCCGACAGGGCACTGAAGCTTTCTTT. The encoded protein is CASSLSRQGTEAFF.

This clonotype appeared many times. This chain connects TRBV5-1 to TRBJ2-1; 11 bases are a match to TRBD2. V lost 0 bases and J lost 7; bases outside the gene matches: 12. Germline V gene sequence: CDR1 SGHRS, CDR2 YFSETQ. This CDR3 contains 18 residues. The CDR3: CASSLGTSGRSRGNEQFF. The DNA for the CDR3 is TGCGCCAGCAGCTTGGGAACTAGCGGGAGAAGTCGGGGGAATGAGCAGTTCTTC.

This clonotype was seen at least ten times. The rearrangement uses TRBV11-2 and TRBJ2-1; 9 nucleotides agree with TRBD2. Per the germline V gene, CDR1 is SGHAT and CDR2 is FQNNGV. The J segment lost 8 bases and the V segment lost 1 base, leaving 6 bases of the junction unmatched. There are 15 residues in the CDR3. The CDR3 protein is CASSLVRGGAYEQFF. The DNA of the CDR3 is TGTGCCAGCAGCTTAGTTCGCGGGGGGGCTTATGAGCAGTTCTTC.

This clonotype was recorded at least ten times. The V and J genes are TRBV12-3 or TRBV12-4 and TRBJ2-5; D gene unclear. The CDR3 runs to 13 residues. The V end lost 6 bases, the J end lost 2 bases, and 10 bases lay between the germline ends. The CDR3 spells CASRRRLQETQYF. DNA of the CDR3: TGTGCCAGCAGGAGGCGGCTTCAAGAGACCCAGTACTTC.

This clonotype was found many times. The chain joins TRBV5-5 to TRBJ2-7; D is perhaps TRBD2 (6 bases). This CDR3 is 13 amino acids long. The V end lost 4 bases, the J end lost 2 bases, and 10 bases lay between the germline ends. Germline-derived CDR1 and CDR2 are SGHKS and YYEKEE (reference sequence). The CDR3 nucleotides read TGTGCCAGCAGCCACCGGGAGACCTACGAGCAGTACTTC. Translated, it gives CASSHRETYEQYF.

There are many counts of this clonotype. The J gene is TRBJ2-7, the V gene TRBV19, with 8 bases matching TRBD2. This CDR3 has 16 residues. Germline V gene lookup returns CDR1 LNHDA and CDR2 SQIVND (reference sequence). V dropped 3 bases and J dropped 6; count of bases not matched to a gene: 13. The CDR3, as DNA: TGTGCCAGTAGTATCTCACCGGGACTAGGTTCGGTCGAGCAGTACTTC. Protein product: CASSISPGLGSVEQYF.